This T cell receptor beta chain was obtained from a study of response to subunit inactivated influenza vaccine. This clonotype turned up a few times. Its specificity is unknown. The ends lost 2 bases at V and 5 bases at J; junction bases unmatched: 8. Germline-derived CDR1 and CDR2 are LGHNA and YNFKEQ. The CDR3 totals 16 residues. Study-wide results and limits: Seasonal influenza vaccination, on each occasion, was suggested by the authors to recruit few new T cells.

Via MiXCR, TCRdb re-called the RT-PCR reads, giving one row per CDR3 protein. The table has approximately 730,000 distinct CDR3 sequences, 11% to 15% seen once. The source of this sequence is a middle-aged man who received an inactivated influenza vaccine. The sample here was PBMCs from blood, taken around 15 days before vaccination. The chain links TRBV4-2 to TRBJ2-5; 10 bases align to TRBD2. The CDR3, as DNA: TGTGCCAGCAGCCAAAATTTTGCTAGCGGGAGTGAGACCCAGTACTTC. This translates into CASSQNFASGSETQYF.